This T cell receptor beta chain derives from a study of identical twins. This clonotype was recorded many times. The germline CDR1 and CDR2 sequences are SQVTM and ANQGSEA. V lost 4 bases and J 4 bases, leaving 12 bases between the germline ends. The CDR3 length is 13 residues. Each CDR3 protein is one row after TCRdb ran MiXCR on the 5' RACE reads. The sample contains some 330,000 distinct CDR3 sequences, 9% to 10% of which appear only once. The TCR comes from a woman aged 45-65 years in good health. The chain recombines TRBV29-1 with TRBJ2-3; D may be TRBD2 (5 bases). Material for sequencing was naive T cells sorted from blood. The CDR3 region has the DNA TGCAGCGTTGGTCGAGGGTTTCCAGATACGCAGTATTTT. It is translated as CSVGRGFPDTQYF.